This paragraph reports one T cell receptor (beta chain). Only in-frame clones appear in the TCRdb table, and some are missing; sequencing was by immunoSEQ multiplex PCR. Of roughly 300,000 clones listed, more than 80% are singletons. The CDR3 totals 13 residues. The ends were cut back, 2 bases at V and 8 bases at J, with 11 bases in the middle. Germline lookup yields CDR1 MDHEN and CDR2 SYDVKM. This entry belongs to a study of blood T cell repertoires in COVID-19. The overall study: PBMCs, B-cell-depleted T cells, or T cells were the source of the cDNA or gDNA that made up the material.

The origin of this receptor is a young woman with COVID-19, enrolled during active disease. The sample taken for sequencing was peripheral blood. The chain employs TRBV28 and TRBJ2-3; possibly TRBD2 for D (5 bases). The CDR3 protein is CASSLKIRGTQYF. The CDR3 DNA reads TGTGCCAGCAGTTTAAAGATTCGGGGTACGCAGTATTTT.